The rows below give T cell receptor beta chains drawn from one sample of a study of cytomegalovirus exposure and HLA in healthy donors. Sequencing was performed with immunoSEQ multiplex PCR; in TCRdb, only in-frame clones are kept and a portion is missing. The sample yields a few hundred thousand clones, about 86% seen once. Sequencing was done on a sample of PBMCs. These receptors all stem from a woman aged 18-35 years in good health and CMV-seronegative. The CDR3 runs from the conserved cysteine through the conserved F or W. The D gene is left open where the match is weak. A clone size is listed for some rows: how often the clone was seen (once, few, many), or a class if it is expanded.

j_call v_call clone_size d_call cdr3_nt cdr3_aa
TRBJ2-1 TRBV7-2 . TRBD2 TGTGCCAGCAGCGTAGGAACTAGCGGCTACAATGAGCAGTTCTTC CASSVGTSGYNEQFF
TRBJ1-2 TRBV7-2 . . TGTGCCAGCAGCTTAGTCGTCGTTGAGAACTATGGCTACACCTTC CASSLVVVENYGYTF
TRBJ1-1 TRBV30 . . TGTGCCTGGAGTGGGAGGACCATGAACACTGAAGCTTTCTTT CAWSGRTMNTEAFF
TRBJ1-1 TRBV5-1 . . TGCGCCAGCAGCCACCGGGGTGAATGGACTGAAGCTTTCTTT CASSHRGEWTEAFF
TRBJ2-3 TRBV27 . . TGTGCCAGCAGTTTCCGGGGGAGCACAGATACGCAGTATTTT CASSFRGSTDTQYF
TRBJ1-2 TRBV19 few . TGTGCCAGTAGCCCTTCGACGGAGGGTGGCTACACCTTC CASSPSTEGGYTF
TRBJ2-1 TRBV9 . . TGTGCCAGCAGCGTAGTAACGGGGTCCTACAATGAGCAGTTCTTC CASSVVTGSYNEQFF
TRBJ2-7 TRBV20-1 . . TGCAGGTATGCGGGTGGTCACGAGCAGTACTTC CRYAGGHEQYF
TRBJ1-2 TRBV29-1 once TRBD1 TGCAGCGTTGAAGATTCGTCCCTCTGGGACAGAAACTATGGCTACACCTTC CSVEDSSLWDRNYGYTF
TRBJ1-6 TRBV7-3 few TRBD1 TGTGCCAGCAGCTTCCGGGACAGGGGTAATTCACCCCTCCACTTT CASSFRDRGNSPLHF
TRBJ2-7 TRBV10-1 . TRBD2 TGCGCCAGCAGTGAGAGCGGGAGATACGAGCAGTACTTC CASSESGRYEQYF
TRBJ1-3 TRBV5-1 once TRBD1 TGCGCCAGCAGCTCCGGGACAGCCTCTGGAAACACCATATATTTT CASSSGTASGNTIYF
TRBJ1-1 TRBV5-1 once . TGCGCCAGCAGCTTGGACAGGAACACTGAAGCTTTCTTT CASSLDRNTEAFF
TRBJ2-5 TRBV7-8 once TRBD2 TGTGCCAGCAGCTTCAGGACTAGTCTGGAGACCCAGTACTTC CASSFRTSLETQYF
TRBJ1-5 TRBV7-2 . . TGTGCCAGCAGCTTACTAGGTCAGCCCCAGCATTTT CASSLLGQPQHF
TRBJ2-3 TRBV6-6 . . TGTGCCAGCAGAGAGGGTCGTACAGATACGCAGTATTTT CASREGRTDTQYF